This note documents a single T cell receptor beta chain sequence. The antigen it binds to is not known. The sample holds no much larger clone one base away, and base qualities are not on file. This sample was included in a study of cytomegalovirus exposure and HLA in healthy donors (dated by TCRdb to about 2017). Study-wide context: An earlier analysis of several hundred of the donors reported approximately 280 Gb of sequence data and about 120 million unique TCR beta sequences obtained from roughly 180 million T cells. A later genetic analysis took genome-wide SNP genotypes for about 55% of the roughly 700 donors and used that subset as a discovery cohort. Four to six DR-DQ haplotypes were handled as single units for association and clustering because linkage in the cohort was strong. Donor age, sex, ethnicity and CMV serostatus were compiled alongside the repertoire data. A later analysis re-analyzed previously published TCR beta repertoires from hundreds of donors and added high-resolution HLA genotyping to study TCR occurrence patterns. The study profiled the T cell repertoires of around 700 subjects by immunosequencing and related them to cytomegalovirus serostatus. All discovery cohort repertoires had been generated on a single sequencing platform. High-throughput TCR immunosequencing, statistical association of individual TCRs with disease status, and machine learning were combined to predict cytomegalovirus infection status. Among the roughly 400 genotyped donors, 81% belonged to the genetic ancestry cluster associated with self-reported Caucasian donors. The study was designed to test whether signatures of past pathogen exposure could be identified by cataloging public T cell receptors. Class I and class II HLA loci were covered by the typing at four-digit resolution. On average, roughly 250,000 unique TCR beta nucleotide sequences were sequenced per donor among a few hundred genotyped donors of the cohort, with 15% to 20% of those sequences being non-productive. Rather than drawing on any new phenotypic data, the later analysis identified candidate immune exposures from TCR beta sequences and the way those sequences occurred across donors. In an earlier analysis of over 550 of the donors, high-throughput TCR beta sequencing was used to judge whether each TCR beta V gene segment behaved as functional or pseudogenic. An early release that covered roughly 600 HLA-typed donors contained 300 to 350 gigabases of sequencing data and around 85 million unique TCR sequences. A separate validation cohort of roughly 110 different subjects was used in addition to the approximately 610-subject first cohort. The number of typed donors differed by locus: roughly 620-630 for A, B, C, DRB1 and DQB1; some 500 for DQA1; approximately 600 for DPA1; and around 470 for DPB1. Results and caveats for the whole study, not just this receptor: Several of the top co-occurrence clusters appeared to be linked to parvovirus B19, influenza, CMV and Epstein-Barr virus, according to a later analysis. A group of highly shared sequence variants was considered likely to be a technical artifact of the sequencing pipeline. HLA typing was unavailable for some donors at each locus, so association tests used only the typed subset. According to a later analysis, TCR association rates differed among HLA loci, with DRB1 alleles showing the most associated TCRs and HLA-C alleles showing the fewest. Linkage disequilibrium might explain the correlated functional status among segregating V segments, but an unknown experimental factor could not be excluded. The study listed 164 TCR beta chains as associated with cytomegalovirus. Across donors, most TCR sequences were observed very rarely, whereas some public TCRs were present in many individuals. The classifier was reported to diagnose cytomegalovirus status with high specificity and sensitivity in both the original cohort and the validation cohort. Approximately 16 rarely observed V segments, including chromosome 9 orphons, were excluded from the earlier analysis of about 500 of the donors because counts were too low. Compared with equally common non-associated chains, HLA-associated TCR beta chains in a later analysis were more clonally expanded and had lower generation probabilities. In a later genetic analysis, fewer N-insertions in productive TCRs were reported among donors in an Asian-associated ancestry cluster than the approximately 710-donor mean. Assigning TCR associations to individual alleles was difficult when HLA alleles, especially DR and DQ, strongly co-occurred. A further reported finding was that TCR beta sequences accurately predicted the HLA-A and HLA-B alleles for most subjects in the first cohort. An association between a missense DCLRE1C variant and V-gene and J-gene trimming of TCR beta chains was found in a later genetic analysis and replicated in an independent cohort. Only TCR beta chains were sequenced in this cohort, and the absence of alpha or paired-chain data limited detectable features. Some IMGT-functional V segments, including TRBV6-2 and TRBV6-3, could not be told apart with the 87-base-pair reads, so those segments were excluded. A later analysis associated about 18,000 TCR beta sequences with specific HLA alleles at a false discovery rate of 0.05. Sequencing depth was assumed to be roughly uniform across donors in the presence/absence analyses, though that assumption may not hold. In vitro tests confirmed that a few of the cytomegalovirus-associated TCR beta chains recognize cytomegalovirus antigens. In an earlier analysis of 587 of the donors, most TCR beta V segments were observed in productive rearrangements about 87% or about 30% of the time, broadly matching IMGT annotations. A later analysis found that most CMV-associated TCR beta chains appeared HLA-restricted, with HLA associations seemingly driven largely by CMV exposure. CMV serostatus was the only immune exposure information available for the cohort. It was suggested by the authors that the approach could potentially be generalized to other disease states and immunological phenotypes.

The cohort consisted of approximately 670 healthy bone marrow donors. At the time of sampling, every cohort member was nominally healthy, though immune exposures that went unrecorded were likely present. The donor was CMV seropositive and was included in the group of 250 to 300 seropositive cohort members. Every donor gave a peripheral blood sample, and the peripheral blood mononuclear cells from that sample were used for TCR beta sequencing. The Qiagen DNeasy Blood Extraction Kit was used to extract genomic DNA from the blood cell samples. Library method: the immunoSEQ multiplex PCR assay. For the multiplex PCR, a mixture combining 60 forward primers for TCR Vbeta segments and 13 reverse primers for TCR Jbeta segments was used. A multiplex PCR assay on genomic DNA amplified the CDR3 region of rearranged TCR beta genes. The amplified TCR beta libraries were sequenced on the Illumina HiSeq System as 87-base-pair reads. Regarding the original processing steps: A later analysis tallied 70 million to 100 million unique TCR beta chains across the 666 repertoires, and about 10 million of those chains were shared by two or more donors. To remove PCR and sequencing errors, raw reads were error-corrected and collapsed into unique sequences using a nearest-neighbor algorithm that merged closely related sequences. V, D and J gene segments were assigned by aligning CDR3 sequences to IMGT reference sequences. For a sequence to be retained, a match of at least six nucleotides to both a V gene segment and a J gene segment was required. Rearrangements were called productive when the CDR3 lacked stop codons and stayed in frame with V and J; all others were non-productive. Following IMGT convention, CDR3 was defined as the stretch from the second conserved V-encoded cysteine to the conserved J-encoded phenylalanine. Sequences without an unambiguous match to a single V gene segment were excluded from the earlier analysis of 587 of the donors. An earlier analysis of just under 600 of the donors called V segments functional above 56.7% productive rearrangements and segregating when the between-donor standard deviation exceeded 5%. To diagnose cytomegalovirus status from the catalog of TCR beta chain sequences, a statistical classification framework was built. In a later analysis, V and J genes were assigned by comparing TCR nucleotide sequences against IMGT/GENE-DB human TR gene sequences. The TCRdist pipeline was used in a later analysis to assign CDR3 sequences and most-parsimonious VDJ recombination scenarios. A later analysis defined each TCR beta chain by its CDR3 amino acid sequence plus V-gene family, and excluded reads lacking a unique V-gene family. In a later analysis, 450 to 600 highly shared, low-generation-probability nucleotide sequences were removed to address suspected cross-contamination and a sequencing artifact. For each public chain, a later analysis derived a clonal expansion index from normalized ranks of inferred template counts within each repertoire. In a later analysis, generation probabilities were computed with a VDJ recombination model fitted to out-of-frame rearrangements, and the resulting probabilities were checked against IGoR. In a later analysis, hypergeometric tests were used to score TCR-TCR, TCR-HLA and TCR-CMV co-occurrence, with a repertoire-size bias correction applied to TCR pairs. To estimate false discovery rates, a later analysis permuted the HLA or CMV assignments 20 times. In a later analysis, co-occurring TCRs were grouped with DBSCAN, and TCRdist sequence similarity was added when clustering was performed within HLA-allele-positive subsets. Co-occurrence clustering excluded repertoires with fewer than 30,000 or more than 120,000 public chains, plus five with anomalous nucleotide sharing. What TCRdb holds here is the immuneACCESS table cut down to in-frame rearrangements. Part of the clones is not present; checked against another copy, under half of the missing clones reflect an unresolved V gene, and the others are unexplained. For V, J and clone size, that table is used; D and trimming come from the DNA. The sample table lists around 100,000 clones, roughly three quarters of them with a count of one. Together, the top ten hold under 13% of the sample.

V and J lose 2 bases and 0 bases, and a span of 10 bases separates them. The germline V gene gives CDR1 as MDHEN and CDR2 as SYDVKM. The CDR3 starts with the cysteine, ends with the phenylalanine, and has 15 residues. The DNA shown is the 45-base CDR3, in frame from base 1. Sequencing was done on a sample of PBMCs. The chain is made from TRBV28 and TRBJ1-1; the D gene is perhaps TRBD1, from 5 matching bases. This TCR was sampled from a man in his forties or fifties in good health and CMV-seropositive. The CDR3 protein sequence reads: CASSLPDRVNTEAFF. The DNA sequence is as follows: TGTGCCAGCAGTTTACCCGACAGAGTGAACACTGAAGCTTTCTTT.